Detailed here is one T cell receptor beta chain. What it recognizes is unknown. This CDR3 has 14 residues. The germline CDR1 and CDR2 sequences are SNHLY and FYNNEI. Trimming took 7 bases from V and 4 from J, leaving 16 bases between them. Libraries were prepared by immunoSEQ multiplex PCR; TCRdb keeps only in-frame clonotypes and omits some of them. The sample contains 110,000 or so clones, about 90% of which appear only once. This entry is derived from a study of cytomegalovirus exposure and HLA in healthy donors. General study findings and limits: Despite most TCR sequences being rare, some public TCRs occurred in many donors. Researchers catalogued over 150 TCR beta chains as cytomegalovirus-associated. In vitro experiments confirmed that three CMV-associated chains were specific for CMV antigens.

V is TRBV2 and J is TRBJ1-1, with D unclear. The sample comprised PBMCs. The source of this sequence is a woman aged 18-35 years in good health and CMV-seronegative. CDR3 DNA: TGTGCCAGCACGCTTTTCATTGCGGGCACTGAAGCTTTCTTT. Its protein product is CASTLFIAGTEAFF.